Listed below are T cell receptor beta chains from one sample, sequenced in a study of molecular identifiers for immune sequencing clone quantification. TCRdb reanalysed the PCR reads using MiXCR and keeps one entry per CDR3 protein. The sample carries about 300,000 distinct CDR3 sequences, about 21% recorded once. Sequenced input: naive CD8+ T cells from blood, with Jurkat cell RNA spiked in. These receptors originate from a human donor in good health. Some libraries in this study had Jurkat cell RNA spiked in. CDR3s include the opening cysteine and the closing phenylalanine or tryptophan. A row's size may be missing; if present it is once, few, many or a size class.

V: TRBV15; J: TRBJ1-2; size: many; CDR3: CATSRDRANYGYTF
V: TRBV15; J: TRBJ1-5; size: many; CDR3: CATSITTGAAQPQHF
V: TRBV6-1; J: TRBJ2-3; size: -; CDR3: CASSEGEGPLGADTQYF
V: TRBV28; J: TRBJ2-3; size: few; CDR3: CASSLRPGLAATDTQYF
V: TRBV3-1; J: TRBJ2-3; size: few; CDR3: CASSQDWSNTDTQYF
V: TRBV6-6; J: TRBJ2-3; size: -; CDR3: CASSGTSGRVSTDTQYF
V: TRBV19; J: TRBJ2-1; size: many; CDR3: CASSLNTHPEQFF
V: TRBV14; J: TRBJ2-3; size: many; CDR3: CASSLPRSANTDTQYF
V: TRBV15; J: TRBJ2-7; size: many; CDR3: CATSLGGTFYEQYF
V: TRBV19; J: TRBJ1-5; size: many; CDR3: CASSMFGGEQPQHF
V: TRBV29-1; J: TRBJ2-2; size: many; CDR3: CSVRAINTGELFF
V: TRBV7-9; J: TRBJ2-7; size: many; CDR3: CASSFRGAEQYF
V: TRBV4-1; J: TRBJ2-3; size: -; CDR3: CASSQDGVGTSSDTQYF
V: TRBV24-1; J: TRBJ1-5; size: many; CDR3: CATSDSTGGYLPQHF
V: TRBV13; J: TRBJ2-2; size: -; CDR3: CASSLARVGSPGELFF
V: TRBV6-2/TRBV6-3; J: TRBJ1-1; size: many; CDR3: CASALGGTEAFF
V: TRBV19; J: TRBJ2-3; size: -; CDR3: CATGRGEDGTDTQYF
V: TRBV29-1; J: TRBJ2-2; size: few; CDR3: CSVVVGLGTGELFF
V: TRBV4-3; J: TRBJ1-2; size: many; CDR3: CASSQDVFGYGYTF
V: TRBV12-3/TRBV12-4; J: TRBJ2-6; size: -; CDR3: CASSFYSWNRDFPSGANVLTF
V: TRBV19; J: TRBJ2-7; size: many; CDR3: CASSMGFGYEQYF
V: TRBV28; J: TRBJ1-5; size: many; CDR3: CASSLWGTGDVGNQPQHF